These T cell receptor beta chains were read from a single sample in a study of blood T cells in healthy people across ages. TCRdb reprocessed the 5' RACE reads via MiXCR and lists one record per CDR3 protein. The table includes more than 1,000,000 distinct CDR3 sequences, around 27% detected once. A further study also used this sample, focusing on T cells of mothers and their children.

The sequenced sample consisted of blood. Every receptor here comes from a girl aged 2 to 10 in good health. Each CDR3 is given with its conserved first and last residue. A D gene is named only where the DNA matches it firmly. Some rows mark clone size as missing; the rest say once, few, many or name a class of expanded clone.

abundance: -; v_gene: TRBV29-1; len: 14; d_gene: -; j_gene: TRBJ1-4; CDR3nt: TGCAGCGTTGAAGATCATGGACTGAATGAAAAACTGTTTTTT; CDR3aa: CSVEDHGLNEKLFF
abundance: -; v_gene: TRBV3-1; len: 20; d_gene: -; j_gene: TRBJ2-6; CDR3nt: TGTGCCAGCAGCCAAGAGGGAGTTGTTCCCCTCAGATCTGGGGCCAACGTCCTGACTTTC; CDR3aa: CASSQEGVVPLRSGANVLTF
abundance: few; v_gene: TRBV5-1; len: 15; d_gene: -; j_gene: TRBJ2-7; CDR3nt: TGCGCCAGCAGCTTGGAGGGGAGACGGGCTGGCGAGCAGTACTTC; CDR3aa: CASSLEGRRAGEQYF
abundance: few; v_gene: TRBV29-1; len: 14; d_gene: -; j_gene: TRBJ2-1; CDR3nt: TGCAGCTACGATGAGACAGGATCCTACAATGAGCAGTTCTTC; CDR3aa: CSYDETGSYNEQFF
abundance: -; v_gene: TRBV2; len: 12; d_gene: -; j_gene: TRBJ2-3; CDR3nt: TGTGCCAGCGAAGTTAACACAGATACGCAGTATTTT; CDR3aa: CASEVNTDTQYF
abundance: few; v_gene: TRBV5-6; len: 14; d_gene: -; j_gene: TRBJ1-1; CDR3nt: TGTGCCAGCAGCCCACCTGACGGATACACTGAAGCTTTCTTT; CDR3aa: CASSPPDGYTEAFF
abundance: few; v_gene: TRBV29-1; len: 14; d_gene: -; j_gene: TRBJ2-1; CDR3nt: TGCAGCGTTGAAGGACCCACTGGGATCGATGAGCAGTTCTTC; CDR3aa: CSVEGPTGIDEQFF
abundance: -; v_gene: TRBV9; len: 15; d_gene: -; j_gene: TRBJ2-5; CDR3nt: TGTGCCAGCAGCGTAGGGATAAGGTCGCAAGAGACCCAGTACTTC; CDR3aa: CASSVGIRSQETQYF
abundance: few; v_gene: TRBV20-1; len: 16; d_gene: TRBD2; j_gene: TRBJ2-7; CDR3nt: TGCAGTGCTAATCTCCGGACTAGCGGGAGTCTATACGAGCAGTACTTC; CDR3aa: CSANLRTSGSLYEQYF
abundance: few; v_gene: TRBV12-5; len: 15; d_gene: TRBD1; j_gene: TRBJ1-5; CDR3nt: TGTGCTAGTGGCGCCACAGGGGGCCCAGGTCAGCCCCAGCATTTT; CDR3aa: CASGATGGPGQPQHF
abundance: few; v_gene: TRBV11-1; len: 14; d_gene: -; j_gene: TRBJ2-1; CDR3nt: TGTGCCAGCAGCTTTAACGGGCTCGTCAATGAGCAGTTCTTC; CDR3aa: CASSFNGLVNEQFF